The TCR beta chain under discussion was sequenced for a study of T cell responses to AZD1222 COVID-19 vaccine (TCRdb year 2021). In the study overall: AZD1222 recipients whose second dose came at about 4 weeks and those whose second dose came at about 12 weeks were combined into one group, since spike-specific TCR depth and breadth did not differ between the two schedules. TCR sequencing was performed for about 250 trial participants, of whom 200 to 210 were given two doses of AZD1222 and about 25 were given two doses of MenACWY control vaccine. Trial participants were enrolled by age into 18-55, 56-69 and 70-plus year subgroups, with around 150, 28 and 57 TCR-sequenced participants respectively.

V loses 0 bases, J loses 4 bases, and the germline ends lie 14 bases apart. From its cysteine to its phenylalanine, the CDR3 spans 16 amino acids. Just the 48-base CDR3 DNA is kept, in frame starting at base 1. The germline V gene (reference sequence) yields SGHKS for CDR1 and YYEKEE for CDR2. What the research found in general, with its limitations: Conclusions about previously exposed vaccinees are limited because only five to seven AZD1222 recipients were SARS-CoV-2 seropositive at baseline. Because no samples from the day 14 peak response were available, repertoires could be characterized only after the peak T cell response. The 56-69-year group was small, and its depth increase did not reach significance, likely because of low power. Most participants were white British and females outnumbered males, and the authors suggested that clonal diversity may have been underestimated. Reportedly, close to half of the unique spike-specific TCRs recognized epitopes lying outside the regions that are mutated in the B.1.351 and B.1.1.7 variants. After two AZD1222 doses, both the breadth and the depth of spike-specific TCRs were significantly higher than at day 0 and than in MenACWY recipients. Vaccine-associated CD4 TCRs spanned the whole spike protein, with dominant responses in regions 160-218 and 743-854.

Per the publication, the time point label means: baseline before first vaccination. The vaccinee samples were drawn from two UK trials, COV001 and COV002, one of which was a single-blind randomized controlled phase 2/3 trial testing AZD1222 (ChAdOx1 nCoV-19) in healthy adults. For TCRbeta chain sequencing, PBMC samples were collected from trial participants at day 0 and at day 28 after the second dose. Comments on this clone: Which antigen it targets is not known. Nothing much larger sits one base from this clone, and base qualities are not available.

The CDR3 regions of human TCRbeta chains were subjected to immunosequencing. In the paper's pipeline: Repertoire TCRs were checked for matches against a reference library of SARS-CoV-2-specific TCRs that had been generated using the MIRA antigen-specificity platform. Breadth meant the fraction of unique TCRs that were SARS-CoV-2-associated, whereas depth meant the fraction of total T cells that were SARS-CoV-2-associated. Using the MIRA data, every spike-specific TCR was mapped to the spike region that the TCR reacted to and assigned to either a CD4 or a CD8 class. Log10-transformed breadth and depth values were compared by one-way ANOVA with Sidak's multiple comparisons tests. This immuneACCESS table, as held by TCRdb, lists in-frame sequences with V and J called but not all clones. Of the missing ones, under half trace to an unresolved V gene in checked studies; the others have no known cause. V, J and clone size are taken as reported in that table, and D and trimming were inferred from the DNA itself. The table for this sample lists 110,000 to 150,000 clones; approximately 90% of them were counted only once. Of the sample, around 5% is held by the ten largest clones.

The material sequenced was peripheral blood, taken on day 0 of AZD1222 vaccination. The clonotype originates from an adult in good health. The chain couples TRBV5-5 to TRBJ1-5; a weak D assignment points to TRBD1 (5 bases agree). The sequence in DNA is TGTGCCAGCAGCTTGGATATGCTTTGGGGGAATCAGCCCCAGCATTTT. Its coded protein is CASSLDMLWGNQPQHF. When the CDR3 is completed using the reference TRBV5-5 and TRBJ1-5 genes on either side, the full variable domain is DAGVTQSPTHLIKTRGQQVTLRCSPISGHKSVSWYQQVLGQGPQFIFQYYEKEERGRGNFPDRFSARQFPNYSSELNVNALLLGDSALYLCASSLDMLWGNQPQHFGDGTRLSIL.